Listed below are T cell receptor beta chains from one sample, sequenced in a study of a mutant IDH1 vaccine in newly diagnosed glioma. Clones were sequenced by immunoSEQ multiplex PCR, and TCRdb holds only the in-frame ones, with some missing. The sample includes around 100,000 clones, approximately 80% seen only once; the top ten take less than 6.5%. The source was PBMCs, collected from a glioma patient treated with radiotherapy, temozolomide or both. These receptors originate from a man aged 40-55 years with glioma. Some clones in this sample may be carry-over from other donors' samples. Both conserved end residues are part of each CDR3. A D gene is named only where the DNA matches it firmly.

CASSKGWNGYTF	TRBV6-5	-
CASSFVDNEQFF	TRBV11-3	-
CASSLEGRDRPEAFF	TRBV5-1	TRBD1
CASKTGEYNQPQHF	TRBV6-6	TRBD1
CASSYTDGGDGYTF	TRBV6-5	-
CASSLPGEKLFF	TRBV5-4	-
CASSLGGADTQYF	TRBV11-3	-
CASSVGDTQYF	TRBV9	-
CASSSRAWNYGYTF	TRBV27	-
CASRQTSGGPAPSTDTQYF	TRBV28	TRBD2
CASSPSIAGAYEQYF	TRBV13	TRBD2
CASSLLMDRGSSPLHF	TRBV9	TRBD1
CASSELNVVGRYTF	TRBV2	-
CASSLGVSSYNSPLHF	TRBV25-1	-
CASTAVATNEKLFF	TRBV6-5	-
CASSFVGNTIYF	TRBV7-2	-
CASSYAHGSGNTIYF	TRBV6-5	-
CASGDNTGELFF	TRBV5-1	-
CSVLDRNYGYTF	TRBV29-1	TRBD1
CAIRPGQGAYEQYF	TRBV10-3	TRBD1
CASSRRTTTNEKLFF	TRBV5-4	-
CASSLSQGQHGYTF	TRBV7-9	-
CASSPNAGGNYEQYF	TRBV9	-
CASSNGEGYEQYF	TRBV5-4	-
CASSTRTSGGVGTDTQYF	TRBV7-2	TRBD2
CASSQVSGGPLRRTDTQYF	TRBV4-1	TRBD2
CASQRGASSIGELFF	TRBV6-5	-
CAWSVERGGPRKNTDTQYF	TRBV30	TRBD2
CAWSGHSWGGQPQHF	TRBV30	-
CASSLTSTGGNQPQHF	TRBV4-1	TRBD1
CSVGTVKNEKLFF	TRBV29-1	-
CASSPRVANTGELFF	TRBV18	-
CASSLERGAANTGELFF	TRBV7-9	TRBD2
CASSTLGTANTEAFF	TRBV6-5	TRBD1
CASSRGTDYGYTF	TRBV18	TRBD1
CASSQDDPGNTEAFF	TRBV4-1	-
CAWNGQRGGEQYF	TRBV30	-